These T cell receptor beta chains were read from a single sample in a study of graft-versus-host responses after intestinal transplantation. For these TCRs, the target antigens are not known. Measured with immunoSEQ multiplex PCR; TCRdb has only the in-frame clones, and not every one. Here the sample spans 93,000 or so clones, 93% being singletons. This specimen consisted of unstimulated CD8+ T cells sorted from spleen or lymph node cells, obtained before intestinal transplant. All receptors come from a human donor who received an intestinal transplant. Each CDR3 is given with its conserved first and last residue. D genes are given only for firm matches. Some rows have no size entry. The others give once, few or many, or a class for an expanded clone.

V gene	D gene	clone size	J gene	CDR3 DNA	CDR3 protein
TRBV19	-	few	TRBJ1-1	TGTGCCACCGGTATACCGAACACTGAAGCTTTCTTT	CATGIPNTEAFF
TRBV19	-	few	TRBJ1-1	TGTGCCAGTAGTCAGGGGATGAACACTGAAGCTTTCTTT	CASSQGMNTEAFF
TRBV9	TRBD1	-	TRBJ1-2	TGTGCCAGCAGCGTAGGTTGGACAGGGATGAACTATGGCTACACCTTC	CASSVGWTGMNYGYTF
TRBV10-2	TRBD2	-	TRBJ2-3	TGCGCCAGCAGTGAGCGGGGGGGCCCAGATACGCAGTATTTT	CASSERGGPDTQYF
TRBV10-1	TRBD2	-	TRBJ2-7	TGCGCCATCGAGCTGAGTTCTAGCGGGCCTAGGGCCTGCGAGCAGTACTTC	CAIELSSSGPRACEQYF
TRBV15	-	-	TRBJ1-2	TGTGCCACCAGCAGAGATCAAGGAGCTGATCGTGGCTACACCTTC	CATSRDQGADRGYTF
TRBV7-9	-	-	TRBJ1-5	TGTGCCAGCAGCTCGGGGGTCGGTAATCAGCCCCAGCATTTT	CASSSGVGNQPQHF
TRBV11-2	-	-	TRBJ2-1	TGTGCCAGCAGCTTAGGGGAGCAGTTCTTC	CASSLGEQFF
TRBV25-1	-	-	TRBJ2-5	TGTGCCAGCAATCCCCTTCACCACCCAGAAGAGACCCAGTACTTC	CASNPLHHPEETQYF
TRBV10-2	-	-	TRBJ2-7	TGCGCCAGCAGTGGATACGGAGGCGAGCAGTACTTC	CASSGYGGEQYF
TRBV5-1	-	-	TRBJ2-3	TGCGCCAGCAGCTTGACAGATACGCAGTATTTT	CASSLTDTQYF
TRBV14	-	-	TRBJ1-1	TGTGCCAGCAGCCAAGTGTCAGGGTCTGAAGCTTTCTTT	CASSQVSGSEAFF
TRBV11-2	TRBD1	-	TRBJ1-3	TGTGCCAGCAGCGCTTGGCGGGACAGGGGGTCTGGAAACACCATATATTTT	CASSAWRDRGSGNTIYF
TRBV27	-	-	TRBJ2-2	TGTGCCAGCAGTTTATTTTTGACCGGGGAGCTGTTTTTT	CASSLFLTGELFF
TRBV7-6	-	-	TRBJ1-1	TGTGCCAGCAGCCCAGGGGCTGAAGCTTTCTTT	CASSPGAEAFF
TRBV11-3	TRBD2	once	TRBJ2-5	TGTGCCAGCAGCCCAGGGCTAGTAGCGGGGCTCCAAGAGACCCAGTACTTC	CASSPGLVAGLQETQYF
TRBV7-8	-	-	TRBJ1-4	TGTGCCAGCAGCCTGAATGACCGACCTAATGAAAAACTGTTTTTT	CASSLNDRPNEKLFF
TRBV2	TRBD1	-	TRBJ2-1	TGTGCCAGCAAAGGGACAGGGGATCCCAATGAGCAGTTCTTC	CASKGTGDPNEQFF
TRBV19	-	-	TRBJ1-3	TGTGCCAGTAGTATAGCCGGCAGTGGAAACACCATATATTTT	CASSIAGSGNTIYF
TRBV6-4	-	few	TRBJ2-7	TGTGCCAGCAGGACCCCCGACAGTCAGCAGTACTTC	CASRTPDSQQYF
TRBV30	TRBD2	-	TRBJ2-1	TGTGCCTGGAGTTTGGTTAGCGGGGGGGCCTATGAGCAGTTCTTC	CAWSLVSGGAYEQFF
TRBV10-1	-	-	TRBJ2-4	TGCGCCAGCAGGTCTTGGAGGGGAGCCAAAAACATTCAGTACTTC	CASRSWRGAKNIQYF
TRBV29-1	-	-	TRBJ1-1	TGCAGCGTTGCCGAAGGATTTAACACTGAAGCTTTCTTT	CSVAEGFNTEAFF
TRBV4-1	-	-	TRBJ1-2	TGCGCCAGCAGCCAAGATGCTTTTAACTATGGCTACACCTTC	CASSQDAFNYGYTF
TRBV4-1	-	-	TRBJ1-5	TGCGCCAGCCGAGCAGACTTAAACAATCAGCCCCAGCATTTT	CASRADLNNQPQHF
TRBV6-5	TRBD2	-	TRBJ2-3	TGTGCCAGCAGTGCTAGCGGGGGGTCCACAGATACGCAGTATTTT	CASSASGGSTDTQYF
TRBV30	-	once	TRBJ1-2	TGTGCCTGGAGTGTAGATGGGGACTACTATGGCTACACCTTC	CAWSVDGDYYGYTF
TRBV6-6	-	-	TRBJ1-5	TGTGCCAGCAGTTACTCGGTAGATGGCAATCAGCCCCAGCATTTT	CASSYSVDGNQPQHF
TRBV10-2	-	-	TRBJ2-7	TGCGCCAGCAGTGAGTCGTTTTCAGGGGCGCGATCCTACGAGCAGTACTTC	CASSESFSGARSYEQYF